Below, one T cell receptor beta chain is given with its context. The sample is drawn from a study of cytomegalovirus exposure and HLA in healthy donors. PCR primers comprised 60 Vbeta and 13 Jbeta primers. Clones were read by immunoSEQ multiplex PCR, and TCRdb kept only the in-frame ones, dropping some. The repertoire consists of around 130,000 clones, with around 75% occurring once and the leading ten covering 1.5% to 2%. Looked up from germline, CDR1 is MNHNS and CDR2 is SASEGT. The CDR3 contains 13 residues. V was clipped by 8 bases and J by 8 bases; unmatched bases: 6. The sample was PBMCs. The receptor comes from a woman aged 25 to 39 in good health and CMV-seronegative. The rearrangement joins TRBV6-1 to TRBJ1-2; 12 bases are shared with TRBD1. The CDR3 region is CASHLGQGAGYTF. The CDR3 DNA is TGTGCCAGCCATTTGGGACAGGGGGCGGGCTACACCTTC.